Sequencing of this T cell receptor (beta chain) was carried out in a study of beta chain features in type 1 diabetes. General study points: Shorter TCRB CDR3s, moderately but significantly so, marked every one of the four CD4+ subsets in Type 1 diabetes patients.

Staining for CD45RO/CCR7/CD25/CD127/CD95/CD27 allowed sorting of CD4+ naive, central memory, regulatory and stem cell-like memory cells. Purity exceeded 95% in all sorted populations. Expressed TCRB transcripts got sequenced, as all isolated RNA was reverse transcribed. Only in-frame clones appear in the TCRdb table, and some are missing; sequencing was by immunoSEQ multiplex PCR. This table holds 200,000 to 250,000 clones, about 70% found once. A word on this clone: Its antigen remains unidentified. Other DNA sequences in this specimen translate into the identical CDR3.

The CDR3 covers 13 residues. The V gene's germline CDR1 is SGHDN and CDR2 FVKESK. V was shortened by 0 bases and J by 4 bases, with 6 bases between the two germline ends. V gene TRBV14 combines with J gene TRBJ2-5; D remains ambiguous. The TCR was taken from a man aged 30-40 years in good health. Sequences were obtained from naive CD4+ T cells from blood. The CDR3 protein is CASSQDLGETQYF. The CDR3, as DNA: TGTGCCAGCAGCCAAGATTTAGGAGAGACCCAGTACTTC.